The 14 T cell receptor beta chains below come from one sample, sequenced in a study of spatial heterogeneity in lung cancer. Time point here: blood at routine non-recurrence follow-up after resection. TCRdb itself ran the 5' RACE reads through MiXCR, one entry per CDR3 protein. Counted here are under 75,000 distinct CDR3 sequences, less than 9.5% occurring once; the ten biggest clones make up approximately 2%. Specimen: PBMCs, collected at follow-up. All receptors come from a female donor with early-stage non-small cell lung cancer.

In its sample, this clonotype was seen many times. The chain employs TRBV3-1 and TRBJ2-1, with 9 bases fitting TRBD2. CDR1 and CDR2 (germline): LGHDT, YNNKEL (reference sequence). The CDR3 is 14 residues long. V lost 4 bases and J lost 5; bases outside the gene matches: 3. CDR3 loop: CASSLAGVHNEQFF. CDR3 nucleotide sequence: TGTGCCAGCAGCCTAGCGGGAGTCCACAATGAGCAGTTCTTC.

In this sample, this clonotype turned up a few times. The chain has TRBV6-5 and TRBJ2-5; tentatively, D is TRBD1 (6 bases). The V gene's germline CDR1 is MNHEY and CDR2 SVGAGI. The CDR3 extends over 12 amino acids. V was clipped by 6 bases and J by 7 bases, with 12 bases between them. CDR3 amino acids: CASSPAQGTQYF. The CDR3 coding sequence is TGTGCCAGCAGCCCGGCACAGGGGACCCAGTACTTC.

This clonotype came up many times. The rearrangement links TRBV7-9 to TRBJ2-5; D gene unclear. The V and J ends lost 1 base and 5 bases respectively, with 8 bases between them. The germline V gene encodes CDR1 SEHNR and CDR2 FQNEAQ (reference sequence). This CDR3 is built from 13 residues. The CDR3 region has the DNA TGTGCCAGCAGCTTAGACGCGGAGGAGACCCAGTACTTC. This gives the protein CASSLDAEETQYF.

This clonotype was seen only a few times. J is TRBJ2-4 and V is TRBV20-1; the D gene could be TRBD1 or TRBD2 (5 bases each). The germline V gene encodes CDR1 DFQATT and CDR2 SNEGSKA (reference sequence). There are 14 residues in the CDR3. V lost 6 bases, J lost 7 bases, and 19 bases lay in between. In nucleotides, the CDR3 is TGCAGTGCCGCCGGGGACCTTGGAGATAACATTCAGTACTTC. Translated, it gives CSAAGDLGDNIQYF.

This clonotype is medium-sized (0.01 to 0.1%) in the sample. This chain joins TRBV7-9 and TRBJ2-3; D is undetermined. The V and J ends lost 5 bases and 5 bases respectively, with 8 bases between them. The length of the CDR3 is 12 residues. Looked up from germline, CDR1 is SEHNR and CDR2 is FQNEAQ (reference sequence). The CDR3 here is CASSLDGDTQYF. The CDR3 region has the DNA TGTGCCAGCAGCCTGGACGGAGATACGCAGTATTTT.

CDR3 sequence reads: CASRQQGVNTEAFF. Here the CDR3 DNA reads TGCGCCAGCAGGCAACAGGGAGTGAACACTGAAGCTTTCTTT. This sequence joins TRBV5-1 and TRBJ1-1; weak D call: TRBD1 (6 bases). Trimming shortened V by 5 bases and J by 0 bases, and 11 bases separated the two germline ends. CDR1 and CDR2 (germline): SGHRS, YFSETQ. The CDR3 covers 14 residues.

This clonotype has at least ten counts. The DNA of the CDR3 is TGTGCCAGCAGCCGGGGAAAAAATGAGCAGTTCTTC. Amino acid sequence: CASSRGKNEQFF. The chain employs TRBV6-5 and TRBJ2-1; a possible D gene is TRBD2 (5 bases). This CDR3 is built from 12 residues. Germline V CDR1 and CDR2: MNHEY, SVGAGI. V was pared by 6 bases and J by 7 bases, with 10 bases between.

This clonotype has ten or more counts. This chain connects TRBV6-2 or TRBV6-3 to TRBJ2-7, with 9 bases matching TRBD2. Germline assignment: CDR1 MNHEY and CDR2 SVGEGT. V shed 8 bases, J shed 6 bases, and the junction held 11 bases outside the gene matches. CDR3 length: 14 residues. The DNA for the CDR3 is TGTGCCAGCGGGTCCGGGACTAGCTTTTTCGAGCAGTACTTC. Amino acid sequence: CASGSGTSFFEQYF.

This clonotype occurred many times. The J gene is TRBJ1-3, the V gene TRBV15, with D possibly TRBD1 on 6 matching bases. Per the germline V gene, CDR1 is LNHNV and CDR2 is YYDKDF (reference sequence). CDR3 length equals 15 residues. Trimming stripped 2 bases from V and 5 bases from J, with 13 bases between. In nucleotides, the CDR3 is TGTGCCACCAGCAGAAGGGGGTACGACAGAAACACCATATATTTT. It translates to CATSRRGYDRNTIYF.

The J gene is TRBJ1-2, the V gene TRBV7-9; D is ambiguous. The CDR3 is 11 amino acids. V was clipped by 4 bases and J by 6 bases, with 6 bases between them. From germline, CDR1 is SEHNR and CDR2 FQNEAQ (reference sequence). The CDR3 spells CASSSIHGYTF. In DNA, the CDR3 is TGTGCCAGCAGCTCAATCCATGGCTACACCTTC.

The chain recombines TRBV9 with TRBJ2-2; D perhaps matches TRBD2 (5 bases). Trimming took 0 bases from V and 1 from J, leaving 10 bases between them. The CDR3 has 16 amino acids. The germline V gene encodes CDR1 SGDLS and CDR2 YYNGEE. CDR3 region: CASSVEKSGNTGELFF. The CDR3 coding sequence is TGTGCCAGCAGCGTAGAAAAGAGCGGGAACACCGGGGAGCTGTTTTTT.

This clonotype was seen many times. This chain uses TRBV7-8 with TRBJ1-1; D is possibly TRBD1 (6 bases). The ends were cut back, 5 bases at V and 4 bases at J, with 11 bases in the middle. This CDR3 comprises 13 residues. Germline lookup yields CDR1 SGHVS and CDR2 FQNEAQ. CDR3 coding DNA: TGTGCCAGCAGCAACAGGGTGGGCACTGAAGCTTTCTTT. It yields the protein CASSNRVGTEAFF.

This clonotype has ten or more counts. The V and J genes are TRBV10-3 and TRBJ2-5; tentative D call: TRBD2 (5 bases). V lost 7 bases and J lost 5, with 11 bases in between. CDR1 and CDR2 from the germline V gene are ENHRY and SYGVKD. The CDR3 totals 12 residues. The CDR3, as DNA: TGTGCCATCAAGGCTCCGGGGGAGACCCAGTACTTC. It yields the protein CAIKAPGETQYF.

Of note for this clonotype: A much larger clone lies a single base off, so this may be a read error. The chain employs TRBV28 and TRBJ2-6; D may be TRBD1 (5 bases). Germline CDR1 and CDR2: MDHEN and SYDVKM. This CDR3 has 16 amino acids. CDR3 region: CASAGHHPSGANVLAF. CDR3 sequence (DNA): TGTGCCAGCGCTGGCCACCATCCCTCTGGGGCCAACGTCCTGGCTTTC. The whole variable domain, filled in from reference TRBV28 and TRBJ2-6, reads DVKVTQSSRYLVKRTGEKVFLECVQDMDHENMFWYRQDPGLGLRLIYFSYDVKMKEKGDIPEGYSVSREKKERFSLILESASTNQTSMYLCASAGHHPSGANVLAFGAGSRLTVL.